A single sample is the source of the 32 T cell receptor beta chains below, sequenced in a study of T cell changes during pregnancy in multiple sclerosis. Using immunoSEQ multiplex PCR, the repertoire was profiled, and TCRdb retains in-frame clones only, with some absent. The table has 50,000 to 55,000 clones, 85% to 95% seen once. The specimen comprised CD4+ T cells from peripheral blood mononuclear cells, sampled in the third trimester of pregnancy. These receptors came from a female donor with multiple sclerosis, enrolled in a pregnancy study.

The rearrangement links TRBV27 to TRBJ2-3, with a weak D call TRBD2 (6 bases). Germline V lookup: CDR1 MNHEY, CDR2 SMNVEV (reference sequence). This CDR3 is built from 14 residues. V was clipped by 3 bases and J by 4 bases, with 11 bases between them. The CDR3 DNA is TGTGCCAGCAGTTTTCGGGGGTTCGCAGATACGCAGTATTTT. Protein product: CASSFRGFADTQYF.

This clone was seen only once. The rearrangement joins TRBV19 to TRBJ1-2, with 11 positions matching TRBD1. Per the germline V gene, CDR1 is LNHDA and CDR2 is SQIVND (reference sequence). Trimming removed 4 bases from V and 4 bases from J; junction bases left unmatched: 5. The CDR3 is made up of 15 amino acids. CDR3 DNA sequence: TGTGCCAGTAGTAGAGGACAGGGGGCGAGCTATGGCTACACCTTC. Protein sequence: CASSRGQGASYGYTF.

The chain recombines TRBV18 with TRBJ2-5, with TRBD2 matching 10 bases. Germline CDR1 KGHSH, CDR2 LQKENI. The V and J ends lost 3 bases and 6 bases, in that order; junction bases with no gene match: 10. This CDR3 has 16 amino acids. CDR3 sequence: CASSPRDSGGTKTQYF. The DNA of the CDR3 is TGTGCCAGCTCACCGAGGGATAGCGGGGGGACGAAGACCCAGTACTTC.

The rearrangement uses TRBV27 and TRBJ1-4; D gene ambiguous. The V gene's germline CDR1 is MNHEY and CDR2 SMNVEV (reference sequence). V was cut by 7 bases and J by 3 bases, with 6 bases left in between. The CDR3 loop spans 12 amino acids. The CDR3: CASTTANEKLFF. In nucleotides, the CDR3 is TGTGCCAGCACTACAGCTAATGAAAAACTGTTTTTT.

This chain links TRBV27 with TRBJ1-5, with D possibly matching TRBD1 (6 bases). Germline lookup yields CDR1 MNHEY and CDR2 SMNVEV (reference sequence). The CDR3 consists of 14 residues. The V and J ends lost 7 bases and 0 bases respectively, with 10 bases between them. CDR3 bases: TGTGCCAGCAAGCGACAGGCTAGCAATCAGCCCCAGCATTTT. Translating gives CASKRQASNQPQHF.

Points on this clone: Its ends do not fully match the called genes, so a read error is possible. The rearrangement uses TRBV12-5 and TRBJ1-1, with TRBD1 matching over 9 bases. This CDR3 contains 16 residues. Germline V gene data show CDR1 as LGHNT and CDR2 as FRNRAP. The CDR3 sequence is CASGLPWDRVKTEAFF. The CDR3, as DNA: TGTGCTAGTGGTTTGCCCTGGGACAGGGTGAAGACTGAAGCTTTCTTT.

This clone showed up just once. The genes are TRBV6-1 and TRBJ1-3, with TRBD1 identical over 9 bases. The CDR3 is made up of 15 amino acids. Looked up from germline, CDR1 is MNHNS and CDR2 is SASEGT. The ends lost 3 bases at V and 2 bases at J; junction bases unmatched: 2. The CDR3 nucleotides read TGTGCCAGCAGTGACAACAGGGGGCCTGGAAACACCATATATTTT. Translated, it gives CASSDNRGPGNTIYF.

V is TRBV5-8 and J is TRBJ1-5; D gene uncertain. Germline assignment: CDR1 SGHTS and CDR2 YDEGEE. V was trimmed by 0 bases and J by 6 bases, leaving 13 bases between them. CDR3 size: 15 residues. CDR3 bases: TGTGCCAGCAGCTTGGCCCAAATCGGGGTTCAGCCCCAGCATTTT. As protein: CASSLAQIGVQPQHF.

The chain combines TRBV19 with TRBJ2-5, with TRBD1 as a possible D gene (6 bases). This CDR3 is built from 15 residues. Germline loops: CDR1 LNHDA, CDR2 SQIVND (reference sequence). Trimming pared 5 bases from V and 4 bases from J, leaving 17 bases between. CDR3 bases: TGTGCCAGTAGTCCTCAGGGGAATACAGGAGAGACCCAGTACTTC. Translation: CASSPQGNTGETQYF.

V is TRBV6-1 and J is TRBJ1-1, with D uncertain. Germline V lookup: CDR1 MNHNS, CDR2 SASEGT. Trimming removed 3 bases from V and 5 bases from J, with 10 bases in between. This CDR3 is 13 amino acids long. As DNA, the CDR3 is TGTGCCAGCAGTGAGTCAAGGGAGACTGAAGCTTTCTTT. Translation: CASSESRETEAFF.

This chain connects TRBV27 to TRBJ1-2; 8 bases agree with TRBD1. Unmatched junction bases numbered 4, after V lost 5 bases and J lost 8 bases. From germline, CDR1 is MNHEY and CDR2 SMNVEV (reference sequence). This CDR3 is built from 12 residues. As DNA, the CDR3 is TGTGCCAGCAGTGCCGACAGGGGCGGCTACACCTTC. Protein sequence: CASSADRGGYTF.

Regarding this clone: Mismatch with germline at one junction end may stem from a read error. The chain joins TRBV7-9 to TRBJ2-1; 11 bases line up with TRBD2. Germline V CDR1 and CDR2: SEHNR, FQNEAQ (reference sequence). This CDR3 is 14 amino acids long. CDR3 in DNA: TGTGCCAGCAGCCCAGAGGCTAGCGGGGGGTCACCGGTCTTC. Protein: CASSPEASGGSPVF. The full variable domain, completed using reference TRBV7-9 and TRBJ2-1, is DTGVSQNPRHKITKRGQNVTFRCDPISEHNRLYWYRQTLGQGPEFLTYFQNEAQLEKSRLLSDRFSAERPKGSFSTLEIQRTEQGDSAMYLCASSPEASGGSPVFGPGTRLTVL.

The chain employs TRBV6-1 and TRBJ1-2; no clear D gene. The V end lost 8 bases, the J end lost 4 bases, and 8 bases lay between the germline ends. Germline values: CDR1 MNHNS, CDR2 SASEGT. The CDR3 contains 11 residues. The CDR3 protein is CASEGSYGYTF. The CDR3 DNA reads as TGTGCCAGCGAGGGTAGCTATGGCTACACCTTC.

The V call is TRBV18, the J call TRBJ1-1; D unclear. CDR3 length: 15 amino acids. Germline V CDR1 and CDR2: KGHSH, LQKENI. The ends were cut back, 0 bases at V and 4 bases at J, with 12 bases in the middle. CDR3 nucleotides: TGTGCCAGCTCACCACCCGGAATGGGAGGCACTGAAGCTTTCTTT. This translates into CASSPPGMGGTEAFF.

The chain uses TRBV18 and TRBJ2-5, with D unresolved. Trimming took 2 bases from V and 5 from J, leaving 6 bases between them. CDR1 KGHSH and CDR2 LQKENI come from the germline V gene. This CDR3 spans 12 amino acids. For the CDR3, the DNA is TGTGCCAGCTCACCAGCCGGGGAGACCCAGTACTTC. It yields the protein CASSPAGETQYF.

The chain is built from TRBV14 and TRBJ1-6; D may be TRBD1 (6 bases). Between the trimmed V and J ends, which lost 4 bases and 0 bases, there was a span of 19 bases. The germline gives CDR1 SGHDN, CDR2 FVKESK. The length of the CDR3 is 19 residues. CDR3 sequence reads: CASSRSPGHQSSYNSPLHF. The CDR3 DNA reads as TGTGCCAGCAGCCGGTCCCCGGGACATCAAAGCTCCTATAATTCACCCCTCCACTTT. The full variable domain, rest sourced from reference TRBV14 and TRBJ1-6, is EAGVTQFPSHSVIEKGQTVTLRCDPISGHDNLYWYRRVMGKEIKFLLHFVKESKQDESGMPNNRFLAERTGGTYSTLKVQPAELEDSGVYFCASSRSPGHQSSYNSPLHFGNGTRLTVT.

The CDR3 nucleotides read TGTGCCAGCAGTTGGGACAGATACACCGGGGAGCTGTTTTTT. Its translation: CASSWDRYTGELFF. The gene calls are TRBV2 and TRBJ2-2, with 7 bases aligning to TRBD1. The CDR3 runs 14 residues. The V gene's germline CDR1 is SNHLY and CDR2 FYNNEI. Trimming removed 5 bases from V and 3 bases from J; junction bases left unmatched: 3.

The J gene is TRBJ1-2, the V gene TRBV25-1; TRBD1 aligns across 7 bases. After removal of 0 bases from V and 6 bases from J, the junction contained 4 bases not matched to a gene. CDR1 MGHDK and CDR2 SYGVNS come from the germline V gene. This CDR3 spans 14 amino acids. The CDR3 spells CASSEYNRGDGYTF. The CDR3 nucleotides are TGTGCCAGCAGTGAATACAACAGGGGCGATGGCTACACCTTC.

This rearrangement joins TRBV21-1 to TRBJ1-5; TRBD1 is the table's D call and was not checked against the DNA. TRBV21-1 is a pseudogene. The CDR3 covers 14 residues. CDR3 in DNA: TGTGCCAGCAGCAAGGGCAGGGGTCGGCAGCCCCAGCATTTT. It codes for CASSKGRGRQPQHF.

This chain uses TRBV2 with TRBJ1-3; TRBD1 agrees at 9 bases. The length of the CDR3 is 15 residues. The germline V gene encodes CDR1 SNHLY and CDR2 FYNNEI. V trimming: 8 bases; J trimming: 1 base; junction bases outside the gene matches: 6. CDR3 amino acids: CASQLDRGSGNTIYF. The CDR3 nucleotides read TGTGCCAGCCAGCTGGACAGGGGATCTGGAAACACCATATATTTT.

This clone was observed a single time. The chain couples TRBV18 to TRBJ1-6; tentative D call: TRBD1 (5 bases). CDR1 is KGHSH and CDR2 is LQKENI in the germline V gene. The CDR3 runs to 15 residues. The V end was cut by 0 bases, the J end by 7 bases, with 10 bases between. CDR3 DNA: TGTGCCAGCTCACCACCGGGGGGGGGAAATTCACCCCTCCACTTT. Its protein product is CASSPPGGGNSPLHF.

This clone was seen just once. The rearrangement links TRBV14 to TRBJ2-3, with TRBD1 as a possible D gene (6 bases). The germline V gene encodes CDR1 SGHDN and CDR2 FVKESK. Trimming removed 1 base from V and 6 bases from J, with 20 bases in between. CDR3 length: 17 residues. The CDR3 spells CASSQAPGAGIADTQYF. CDR3 DNA: TGTGCCAGCAGCCAAGCCCCAGGGGCTGGTATCGCGGATACGCAGTATTTT. The full variable domain, rest sourced from reference TRBV14 and TRBJ2-3, is EAGVTQFPSHSVIEKGQTVTLRCDPISGHDNLYWYRRVMGKEIKFLLHFVKESKQDESGMPNNRFLAERTGGTYSTLKVQPAELEDSGVYFCASSQAPGAGIADTQYFGPGTRLTVL.

The chain is built from TRBV5-1 and TRBJ2-3; tentative D call: TRBD1 (6 bases). Germline assignment: CDR1 SGHRS and CDR2 YFSETQ. The ends were cut back, 3 bases at V and 2 bases at J, with 13 bases in the middle. This CDR3 spans 15 amino acids. The CDR3 DNA is TGCGCCAGCAGCTGGCCGGACAGCAACACAGATACGCAGTATTTT. This gives the protein CASSWPDSNTDTQYF.

The chain joins TRBV6-1 to TRBJ1-5, with TRBD1 as a possible D gene (6 bases). The V gene lost 5 bases and the J gene lost 6 bases, with 17 bases spanning the gap. This CDR3 is 15 amino acids long. CDR1 and CDR2 (germline): MNHNS, SASEGT. CDR3 nucleotide sequence: TGTGCCAGCAGTAAGCCAGGGGTGGCTAGTCAGCCCCAGCATTTT. Residues: CASSKPGVASQPQHF.

The chain has TRBV5-6 and TRBJ1-5; D ambiguous. Trimming took off 3 bases at V and 9 bases at J, with 13 bases between the two ends. This CDR3 comprises 13 residues. Looked up from germline, CDR1 is SGHDT and CDR2 is YYEEEE. CDR3 sequence (DNA): TGTGCCAGCAGCTCTGGACTCGTGGGGCCCCAGCATTTT. Amino acids: CASSSGLVGPQHF.

The CDR3 bases are TGTGCCAGCAGCTTAGCCCCCGGACAGGGGGATGAAAAACTGTTTTTT. Encoded protein: CASSLAPGQGDEKLFF. The chain joins TRBV11-3 to TRBJ1-4; 10 bases map to TRBD1. J was trimmed by 6 bases and V by 1 base; bases with no gene match: 5. The germline gives CDR1 SGHNT, CDR2 YENEEA. The CDR3 is 16 amino acids. Filled out from reference TRBV11-3 and TRBJ1-4, the complete variable domain reads EAGVVQSPRYKIIEKKQPVAFWCNPISGHNTLYWYLQNLGQGPELLIRYENEEAVDDSQLPKDRFSAERLKGVDSTLKIQPAELGDSAVYLCASSLAPGQGDEKLFFGSGTQLSVL.

The CDR3 region is CASSPQGAEEKLFF. CDR3 DNA: TGTGCCAGTAGTCCACAGGGGGCAGAAGAAAAACTGTTTTTT. This chain connects TRBV19 to TRBJ1-4; 9 bases agree with TRBD1. V was pared by 5 bases and J by 8 bases, with 6 bases of the junction left unmatched. From germline, CDR1 is LNHDA and CDR2 SQIVND (reference sequence). This CDR3 is 14 amino acids long.

This clone was counted a few times. Compared with germline, one end of the junction differs, possibly owing to a read error. The chain links TRBV4-1 to TRBJ1-1; 11 bases are a match to TRBD1. Germline-derived CDR1 and CDR2 are MGHRA and YSYEKL. The CDR3 sequence is 16 residues long. The CDR3, as DNA: TGCGCCAGCAGTCAGGGACAGGGGGTTTTGAAAACTGAAGCTTTCTTT. The encoded protein is CASSQGQGVLKTEAFF.

V usage is TRBV6-5 and J usage is TRBJ1-3, with a possible D match to TRBD1 (5 bases). The V and J ends lost 5 bases and 0 bases respectively, with 11 bases between them. The CDR3 contains 15 residues. Germline V lookup: CDR1 MNHEY, CDR2 SVGAGI. CDR3 region: CASSPRALSGNTIYF. The CDR3, as DNA: TGTGCCAGCAGTCCCAGGGCCCTCTCTGGAAACACCATATATTTT.

The CDR3 DNA reads as TGTGCCAGTAGTAGAGGGACAGGGACCAATCAGCCCCAGCATTTT. Translated, it gives CASSRGTGTNQPQHF. The chain recombines TRBV19 with TRBJ1-5; 9 bases are a match to TRBD1. The V and J ends lost 4 bases and 3 bases, in that order; junction bases with no gene match: 4. The CDR3 is 15 amino acids. Germline V CDR1 and CDR2: LNHDA, SQIVND (reference sequence).

This sequence joins TRBV18 and TRBJ2-7, with D possibly matching TRBD1 (6 bases). Germline-derived CDR1 and CDR2 are KGHSH and LQKENI. The CDR3 extends over 15 amino acids. The V gene lost 1 base and the J gene lost 0 bases, with 10 bases spanning the gap. DNA of the CDR3: TGTGCCAGCTCACCACTAGGGGACAACTCCTACGAGCAGTACTTC. Its translation is CASSPLGDNSYEQYF.

V usage is TRBV10-3 and J usage is TRBJ2-5, with D possibly being TRBD2 (5 bases). V gave up 6 bases and J gave up 4 bases, with 12 bases separating them. Germline lookup yields CDR1 ENHRY and CDR2 SYGVKD. The length of the CDR3 is 13 residues. CDR3 nucleotides: TGTGCCATCAGGGACTCACCCTCAGAGACCCAGTACTTC. Protein product: CAIRDSPSETQYF.